This is a list of T cell receptor beta chains from one sample in a study of cytomegalovirus exposure and HLA in healthy donors. Using immunoSEQ multiplex PCR, the repertoire was profiled, and TCRdb retains in-frame clones only, with some absent. The sample shows about 170,000 clones, 65% to 85% of them seen only once. Sequencing used PBMCs. The receptor source for this set is a boy aged 2 to 10 in good health and CMV-seronegative. CDR3s include the opening cysteine and the closing phenylalanine or tryptophan. The D gene is left open where the match is weak. Expanded clones get a size class; other rows say once, few or many, or leave the size out.

>few|TRBV2|.|TRBJ1-6
CASSTTGRQSPLHF
TGTGCCAGCAGCACCACAGGGCGGCAATCACCCCTCCACTTT
>.|TRBV14|.|TRBJ1-4
CASSQGEERRREKLFF
TGTGCCAGCAGCCAAGGTGAGGAGCGGAGGAGAGAAAAACTGTTTTTT
>.|TRBV4-2|TRBD2|TRBJ2-7
CASSQDRSGSPYEQYF
TGTGCCAGCAGCCAAGACAGGAGCGGGAGTCCCTACGAGCAGTACTTC
>.|TRBV12-5|TRBD2|TRBJ2-3
CASGLYHGGLAGGRITDTQYF
TGTGCTAGTGGTTTGTACCATGGGGGACTAGCGGGGGGGCGGATCACAGATACGCAGTATTTT
>.|TRBV9|TRBD2|TRBJ2-1
CASSVVGGRAYNEQFF
TGTGCCAGCAGCGTCGTTGGCGGGAGGGCCTACAATGAGCAGTTCTTC
>.|TRBV5-4|.|TRBJ1-5
CASSSGANQPQHF
TGTGCCAGCAGCTCAGGGGCCAATCAGCCCCAGCATTTT
>.|TRBV14|.|TRBJ2-1
CASSHENDEQFF
TGTGCCAGCAGCCACGAGAACGATGAGCAGTTCTTC
>.|TRBV18|.|TRBJ1-1
CVSSQGVGNTEAFF
TGTGTCAGTTCCCAAGGGGTGGGGAACACTGAAGCTTTCTTT
>once|TRBV5-4|.|TRBJ1-1
CASRSATGMGTEAFF
TGTGCCAGCAGATCTGCTACAGGGATGGGAACTGAAGCTTTCTTT
>.|TRBV6-6|TRBD1|TRBJ1-5
CASSDVGQGNQPQHF
TGTGCCAGCAGTGACGTGGGACAGGGGAATCAGCCCCAGCATTTT
>.|TRBV6-1|.|TRBJ2-1
CASSERSGWEFF
TGTGCCAGCAGTGAACGGAGCGGGTGGGAGTTCTTC
>few|TRBV5-1|.|TRBJ1-2
CASSFGTSYGYTF
TGCGCCAGCAGCTTCGGGACATCCTATGGCTACACCTTC
>.|TRBV18|TRBD1|TRBJ2-5
CASSPRTGQQETQYF
TGTGCCAGCTCACCCCGGACAGGGCAGCAAGAGACCCAGTACTTC
>.|TRBV2|TRBD1|TRBJ2-1
CASSETGGSYNEQFF
TGTGCCAGCAGTGAAACAGGGGGCTCCTACAATGAGCAGTTCTTC
>.|TRBV27|TRBD2|TRBJ2-3
CASSLSMGGSGTDTQYF
TGTGCCAGCAGTTTATCGATGGGCGGGAGTGGAACAGATACGCAGTATTTT
>.|TRBV10-2|TRBD2|TRBJ2-1
CASRSAGGVDEQFF
TGCGCCAGCAGATCTGCGGGGGGAGTAGATGAGCAGTTCTTC
>.|TRBV10-2|TRBD2|TRBJ2-1
CASSGTSGGANEQFF
TGCGCCAGCAGTGGGACTAGCGGGGGAGCCAATGAGCAGTTCTTC
>.|TRBV27|.|TRBJ1-1
CASSLSQGSPHEAFF
TGTGCCAGCAGTTTAAGTCAGGGGTCCCCACACGAAGCTTTCTTT
>.|TRBV4-3|.|TRBJ1-2
CASSQDLRGNYGYTF
TGCGCCAGCAGCCAAGATCTGCGGGGTAACTATGGCTACACCTTC
>.|TRBV29-1|.|TRBJ1-2
CSVGEGDYGYTF
TGCAGCGTAGGGGAGGGAGACTATGGCTACACCTTC
>once|TRBV7-2|TRBD1|TRBJ2-5
CASSLGGTGGQETQYF
TGTGCCAGCAGCTTAGGGGGGACAGGGGGCCAGGAGACCCAGTACTTC
>.|TRBV7-9|.|TRBJ2-3
CASSLVRGSEDTQYF
TGTGCCAGCAGCTTAGTCCGTGGGAGCGAAGATACGCAGTATTTT
>.|TRBV7-9|TRBD1|TRBJ2-3
CASSLDTDRSTDTQYF
TGTGCCAGCAGCTTAGATACGGACAGGAGCACAGATACGCAGTATTTT